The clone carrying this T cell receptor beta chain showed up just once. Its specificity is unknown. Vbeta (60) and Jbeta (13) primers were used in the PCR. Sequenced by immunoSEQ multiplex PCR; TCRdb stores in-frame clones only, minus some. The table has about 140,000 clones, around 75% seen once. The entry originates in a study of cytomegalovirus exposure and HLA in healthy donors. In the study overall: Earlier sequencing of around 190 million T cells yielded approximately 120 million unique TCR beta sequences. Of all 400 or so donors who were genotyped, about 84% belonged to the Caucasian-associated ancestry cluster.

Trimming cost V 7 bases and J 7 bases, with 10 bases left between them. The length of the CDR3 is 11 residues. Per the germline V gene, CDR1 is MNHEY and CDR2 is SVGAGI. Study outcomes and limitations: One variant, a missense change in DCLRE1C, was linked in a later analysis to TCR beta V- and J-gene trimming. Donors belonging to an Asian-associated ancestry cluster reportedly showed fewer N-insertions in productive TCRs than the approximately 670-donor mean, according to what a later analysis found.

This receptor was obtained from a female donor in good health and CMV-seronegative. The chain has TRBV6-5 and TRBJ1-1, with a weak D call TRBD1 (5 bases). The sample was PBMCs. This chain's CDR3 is CASTRGLEAFF. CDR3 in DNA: TGTGCCAGCACCCGGGGACTTGAAGCTTTCTTT.